This TCR beta chain stems from a study of T-cell reconstitution after alpha-beta-depleted transplantation in children. This clonotype was observed many times. This CDR3 is built from 14 residues. In germline, CDR1 is SEHNR, CDR2 FQNEAQ (reference sequence). The V gene lost 3 bases and the J gene lost 0 bases, with 9 bases spanning the gap. Construction of the TCRbeta library involved unique molecular identifiers. Each CDR3 protein gets one entry after TCRdb re-called the PCR reads with MiXCR. The table lists over 550,000 distinct CDR3 sequences, roughly a tenth of them singletons. The TCR was taken from a human donor who donated a stem cell graft to a child with acute myeloid leukemia. V usage is TRBV7-9 and J usage is TRBJ2-7; D is possibly TRBD1 or TRBD2 (5 bases each). Sequenced here: PBMCs from the stem cell graft donor, sampled from the stem cell graft. The CDR3 DNA follows: TGTGCCAGCAGCTTTCCAGGGAGCTCCTACGAGCAGTACTTC. Amino acids: CASSFPGSSYEQYF.